This T cell receptor (beta chain) came from a study of blood T cell repertoires in COVID-19. As for the study in general: Both acute and convalescent COVID-19 samples were obtained from the United States, Italy and Spain.

This clone has just a few counts. Trimming shortened V by 4 bases and J by 8 bases, and 17 bases separated the two germline ends. The CDR3 is made up of 15 amino acids. In germline, CDR1 is SNHLY, CDR2 FYNNEI. In the original analysis: Amplification with reference gene primers provided the estimates of nucleated cell counts. Assay: immunoSEQ multiplex PCR; the TCRdb copy retains only in-frame clones and omits some. Clone size and the V and J calls come from that table; the DNA yielded D and trimming. This table has about 170,000 clones, approximately 86% appearing once. This clonotype originated in a man aged 60 to 69 who had recovered from COVID-19. Sequencing was carried out using peripheral blood. The V call is TRBV2, the J call TRBJ2-2, with a tentative D call TRBD2 (6 bases). This CDR3 is CASSGREISPGELFF. The CDR3 DNA follows: TGTGCCAGCAGTGGGCGGGAAATCTCACCGGGGGAGCTGTTTTTT. The whole variable domain, filled in from reference TRBV2 and TRBJ2-2, reads EPEVTQTPSHQVTQMGQEVILRCVPISNHLYFYWYRQILGQKVEFLVSFYNNEISEKSEIFDDQFSVERPDGSNFTLKIRSTKLEDSAMYFCASSGREISPGELFFGEGSRLTVL.